This is a list of T cell receptor beta chains from one sample in a study of T-cell reconstitution after alpha-beta-depleted transplantation in children. TCRdb independently ran MiXCR on the PCR reads; one entry per CDR3 protein. The table has some 600,000 distinct CDR3 sequences, 10% to 15% seen once. The sample was PBMCs, mostly from graft donor cells, taken 360 days after TCRalphabeta/CD19-depleted stem cell transplant. The receptor set was obtained from a male patient under 18 who had a stem cell transplant for acute myeloid leukemia, so the T cells may come from the graft donor. The CDR3 runs from the conserved cysteine through the conserved F or W. Fields, in order: V gene, J gene, D gene, clone size, CDR3 length, CDR3 protein, CDR3 DNA. D genes are given only for firm matches. Only some rows state a clone size, as once, few, many or a class for expanded clones.

TRBV18	TRBJ2-4	.	many	11	CASSLLSIQYF	TGTGCCAGCTCACTCTTGAGCATTCAGTACTTC
TRBV20-1	TRBJ1-1	.	many	14	CSARGRGMNTEAFF	TGCAGTGCTAGAGGTCGAGGGATGAACACTGAAGCTTTCTTT
TRBV28	TRBJ1-2	.	.	13	CATELRGNYGYTF	TGTGCCACCGAACTTAGAGGGAACTATGGCTACACCTTC
TRBV27	TRBJ2-7	.	.	15	CASRLGRVSSYEQYF	TGTGCCAGCAGGCTGGGACGGGTGAGCTCCTACGAGCAGTACTTC
TRBV15	TRBJ2-7	.	few	11	CATSRLNEQYF	TGTGCCACCAGCAGACTGAACGAGCAGTACTTC
TRBV6-1	TRBJ2-3	.	.	16	CASRRTSGASTDTQYF	TGTGCCAGCAGACGGACGAGCGGAGCCAGCACAGATACGCAGTATTTT
TRBV15	TRBJ2-3	.	many	13	CATSRDQGSAQYF	TGTGCCACCAGCAGAGATCAAGGCTCGGCGCAGTATTTT
TRBV24-1	TRBJ2-7	TRBD1	few	17	CATSDRNPTGSSYEQYF	TGTGCCACCAGTGACCGAAACCCGACAGGGAGCTCCTACGAGCAGTACTTC
TRBV6-2/TRBV6-3	TRBJ2-1	TRBD2	few	19	CASSYSGLAAPFSYNEQFF	TGTGCCAGCAGTTACTCGGGACTAGCGGCTCCCTTCTCCTACAATGAGCAGTTCTTC
TRBV28	TRBJ1-1	.	few	15	CASSLADRYDTEAFF	TGTGCCAGCAGTTTAGCCGACAGGTATGACACTGAAGCTTTCTTT
TRBV7-9	TRBJ2-7	TRBD2	.	17	CASSLKFGLAGGYEQYF	TGTGCCAGCAGCTTAAAGTTCGGGCTAGCGGGAGGCTACGAGCAGTACTTC
TRBV7-3	TRBJ2-3	.	few	17	CASSLTPTHRGTDTQYF	TGTGCCAGCAGCTTAACCCCCACACACCGGGGCACAGATACGCAGTATTTT
TRBV20-1	TRBJ2-1	TRBD2	few	15	CSARAGGGPGNEQFF	TGCAGTGCTAGAGCTGGGGGAGGGCCCGGCAATGAGCAGTTCTTC
TRBV20-1	TRBJ2-7	.	few	11	CSANSHPGQYF	TGCAGTGCTAACTCCCATCCAGGGCAGTACTTC
TRBV5-6	TRBJ2-3	TRBD2	few	18	CASSPLAGASFVSDTQYF	TGTGCCAGCAGCCCACTAGCGGGAGCGTCTTTTGTATCAGATACGCAGTATTTT
TRBV5-5	TRBJ1-1	TRBD1	once	14	CASSWDSRGTEAFF	TGTGCCAGCAGCTGGGACAGCCGAGGTACTGAAGCTTTCTTT
TRBV5-1	TRBJ2-1	TRBD2	many	14	CASSLGLAGGEQFF	TGCGCCAGCAGCTTGGGACTAGCGGGAGGTGAGCAGTTCTTC
TRBV7-9	TRBJ2-1	TRBD2	many	16	CASSLPGTSTYNEQFF	TGTGCCAGCTCTTTACCCGGGACTAGCACTTACAATGAGCAGTTCTTC
TRBV9	TRBJ2-3	TRBD2	few	14	CASRGAGGERTQYF	TGTGCCAGCAGAGGGGCCGGGGGGGAGAGGACGCAGTATTTT
TRBV18	TRBJ2-1	TRBD2	few	17	CASSPGLAGGTYNEQFF	TGTGCCAGCTCACCGGGACTAGCGGGAGGCACCTACAATGAGCAGTTCTTC
TRBV28	TRBJ1-5	.	.	16	CASSLREGLSNQPQHF	TGTGCCAGCAGTTTACGCGAAGGACTTTCCAATCAGCCCCAGCATTTT
TRBV6-5	TRBJ1-1	.	.	16	CASSYFRVSLNTEAFF	TGTGCCAGCAGTTACTTCCGGGTGAGCTTGAACACTGAAGCTTTCTTT